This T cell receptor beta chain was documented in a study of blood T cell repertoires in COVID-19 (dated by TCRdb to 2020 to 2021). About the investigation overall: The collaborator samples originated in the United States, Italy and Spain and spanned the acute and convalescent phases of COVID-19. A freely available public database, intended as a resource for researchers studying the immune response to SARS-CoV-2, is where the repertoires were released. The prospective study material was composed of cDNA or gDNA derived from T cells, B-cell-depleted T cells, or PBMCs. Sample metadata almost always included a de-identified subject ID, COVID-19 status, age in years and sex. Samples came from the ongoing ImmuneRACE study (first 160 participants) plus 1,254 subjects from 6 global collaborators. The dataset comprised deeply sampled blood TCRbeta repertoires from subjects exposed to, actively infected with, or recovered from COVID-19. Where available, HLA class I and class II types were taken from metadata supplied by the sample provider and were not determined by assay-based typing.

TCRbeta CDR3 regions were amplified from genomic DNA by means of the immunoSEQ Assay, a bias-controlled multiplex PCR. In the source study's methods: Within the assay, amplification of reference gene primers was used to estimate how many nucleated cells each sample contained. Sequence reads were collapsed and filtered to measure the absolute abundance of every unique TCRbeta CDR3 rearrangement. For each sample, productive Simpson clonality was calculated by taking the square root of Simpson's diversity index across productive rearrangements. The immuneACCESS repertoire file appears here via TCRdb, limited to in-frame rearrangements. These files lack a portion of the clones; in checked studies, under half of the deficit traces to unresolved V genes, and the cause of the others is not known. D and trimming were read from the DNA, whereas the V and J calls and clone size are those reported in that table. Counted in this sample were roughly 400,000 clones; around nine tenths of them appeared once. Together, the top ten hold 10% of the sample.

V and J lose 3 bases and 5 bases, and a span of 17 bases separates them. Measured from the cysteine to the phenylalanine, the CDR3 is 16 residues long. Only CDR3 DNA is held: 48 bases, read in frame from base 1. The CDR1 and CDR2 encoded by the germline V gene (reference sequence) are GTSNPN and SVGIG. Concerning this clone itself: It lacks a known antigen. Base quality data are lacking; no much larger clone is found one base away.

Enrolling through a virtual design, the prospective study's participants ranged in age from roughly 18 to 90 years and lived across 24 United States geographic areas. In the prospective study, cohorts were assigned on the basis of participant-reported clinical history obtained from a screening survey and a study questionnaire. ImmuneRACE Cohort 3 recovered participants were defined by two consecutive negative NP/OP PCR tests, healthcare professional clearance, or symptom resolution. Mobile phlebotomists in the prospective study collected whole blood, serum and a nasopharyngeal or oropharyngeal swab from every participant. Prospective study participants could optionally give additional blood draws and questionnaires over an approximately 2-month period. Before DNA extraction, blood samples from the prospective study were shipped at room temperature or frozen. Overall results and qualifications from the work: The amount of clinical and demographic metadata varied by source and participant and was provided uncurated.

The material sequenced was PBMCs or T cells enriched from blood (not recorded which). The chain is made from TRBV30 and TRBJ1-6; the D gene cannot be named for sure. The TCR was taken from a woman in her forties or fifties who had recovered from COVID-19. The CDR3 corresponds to CAWRPTGEFHNSPLHF. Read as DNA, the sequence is TGTGCCTGGAGGCCAACCGGGGAATTTCATAATTCACCCCTCCACTTT.